Listed below are T cell receptor beta chains from one sample, sequenced in a study of T cells after yellow fever vaccination. Each CDR3 protein is one row after TCRdb ran MiXCR on the 5' RACE reads. Altogether 620,000 or so distinct CDR3 sequences are present, over 9% being singletons, with the ten largest covering more than 13%. The specimen was PBMCs, collected on the day of the yellow fever booster vaccination. The receptor source for this set is a man aged 30 to 45 who received the YFV17D yellow fever vaccine. The CDR3 runs from the conserved cysteine through the conserved F or W. A D gene is named only where the DNA matches it firmly. The size entry is marked missing in some rows and otherwise reads once, few, many or a size class.

D gene	clone size	V gene	J gene	CDR3 DNA	CDR3 protein
TRBD2	few	TRBV19	TRBJ2-1	TGTGCCAGTAAAGGGACTAGCGGGGACCGGGGCTACAATGAGCAGTTCTTC	CASKGTSGDRGYNEQFF
-	-	TRBV12-3/TRBV12-4	TRBJ2-3	TGTGCCAGCAGTTGGACCGGGGCTAGCACAGATACGCAGTATTTT	CASSWTGASTDTQYF
-	-	TRBV28	TRBJ1-2	TGTGCCAGCAGTCCCGGGGGTTCTAGCTATGGCTACACCTTC	CASSPGGSSYGYTF
-	-	TRBV20-1	TRBJ1-2	TGCAGTGCTAGAGACACTTGGCCTAACTATGGCTACACCTTC	CSARDTWPNYGYTF
-	-	TRBV4-1	TRBJ2-1	TGCGCCAGCAGCCAACCGGTAGGGTACAATGAGCAGTTCTTC	CASSQPVGYNEQFF
-	few	TRBV7-2	TRBJ2-7	TGTGCCAGCAGCTTAGGAAGGTTCTCCTACGAGCAGTACTTC	CASSLGRFSYEQYF
TRBD2	-	TRBV20-1	TRBJ2-7	TGCAGTGCTAAGACTAGCGGATACGAGCAGTACTTC	CSAKTSGYEQYF
TRBD2	many	TRBV20-1	TRBJ2-3	TGCAGTGCTAGCGCAAGCGGGAGGGATACGCAGTATTTT	CSASASGRDTQYF
-	-	TRBV30	TRBJ2-7	TGTGCCTGGAGTACACGGACTGAGCAGTACTTC	CAWSTRTEQYF
-	-	TRBV10-2	TRBJ2-7	TGCGCCAGCAGTGAAGGGGTGCCCTACGAGCAGTACTTC	CASSEGVPYEQYF
-	-	TRBV28	TRBJ2-7	TGTGCCTGCATAGGGGCAGCGGGTGTCTACGAGCAGTACTTC	CACIGAAGVYEQYF
TRBD2	few	TRBV20-1	TRBJ2-5	TGCAGTGCTCCTGGGGGACTAGCTGTAGAGACCCAGTACTTC	CSAPGGLAVETQYF
-	few	TRBV10-3	TRBJ2-1	TGTGCCATCCACGATATTAACAATGAGCAGTTCTTC	CAIHDINNEQFF
-	-	TRBV15	TRBJ2-7	TGTGCCGTCTCGGGGACGGGAGCATACGAGCAGTACTTC	CAVSGTGAYEQYF
TRBD1	-	TRBV20-1	TRBJ1-6	TGCAGTGCTAGAAGACAGGGAGGGGAACCCCTCCACTTT	CSARRQGGEPLHF
-	-	TRBV14	TRBJ1-6	TGTGCCAGCAGCCAAAGGCGGCCGAATTCACCCCTCCACTTT	CASSQRRPNSPLHF
-	few	TRBV25-1	TRBJ2-5	TGTGCCAGCAGTGAATACAGGGGTGGGGAGACCCAGTACTTC	CASSEYRGGETQYF
-	-	TRBV18	TRBJ2-3	TGTGCCAGCGCCACAGGGTCCGCAGATACGCAGTATTTT	CASATGSADTQYF
-	few	TRBV7-3	TRBJ2-7	TGTGCCAGCAGCCAGACCGGACTCTCCTACGAGCAGTACTTC	CASSQTGLSYEQYF
-	-	TRBV20-1	TRBJ2-5	TGCAGTGAAAGGGTGGGGGAGACCCAGTACTTC	CSERVGETQYF
-	few	TRBV7-2	TRBJ1-2	TGTGCCAGCAGCTTATCGGTCTATGGCTACACCTTC	CASSLSVYGYTF
-	once	TRBV20-1	TRBJ2-7	TGCAGTGCTAGAACTCGAAACGCGGGGACCTCCTACGAGCAGTACTTC	CSARTRNAGTSYEQYF
TRBD1	-	TRBV30	TRBJ1-1	TGTGCCTGGACTCGGGACAGGGGGGGAACTGAAGCTTTCTTT	CAWTRDRGGTEAFF
-	few	TRBV5-1	TRBJ2-3	TGCGCCAGCAGCTTCGGGAAGGGGGATACGCAGTATTTT	CASSFGKGDTQYF
-	-	TRBV12-3/TRBV12-4	TRBJ2-7	TGTGCCAGCAGTTTGGGGGGTTGGGGGACCTACGAGCAGTACTTC	CASSLGGWGTYEQYF
TRBD2	many	TRBV28	TRBJ2-5	TGTGCCAGCAGGCAACTAGCGGGGGCGATGTCCCAGTACTTC	CASRQLAGAMSQYF
-	many	TRBV21-1	TRBJ2-7	TGCGCCAGCAGCTTATTCGACAGCTACGAGCAGTACTTC	CASSLFDSYEQYF
TRBD2	-	TRBV6-2/TRBV6-3	TRBJ2-1	TGTGCCAGCAGTTATACTAGCGGGAGGGTTGGAGCTTACAATGAGCAGTTCTTC	CASSYTSGRVGAYNEQFF
TRBD1	few	TRBV24-1	TRBJ2-2	TGTGCCACCAGAGGACAGGGCGGCACCGGGGAGCTGTTTTTT	CATRGQGGTGELFF
TRBD2	-	TRBV5-1	TRBJ2-7	TGCGCCAGCAGTAACGGGAGGCTGAACGAGCAGTACTTC	CASSNGRLNEQYF
-	few	TRBV7-2	TRBJ1-4	TGTGCCAGCAGCTTAATGCCCGATGAAAAACTGTTTTTT	CASSLMPDEKLFF
-	-	TRBV5-5	TRBJ2-2	TGTGCCAGCAGCTTGGACTCGCCGTCGAACACCGGGGAGCTGTTTTTT	CASSLDSPSNTGELFF
-	few	TRBV5-1	TRBJ2-3	TGCGCCAGCAGCTTGGTAAACAGGGCGGATACGCAGTATTTT	CASSLVNRADTQYF
TRBD2	-	TRBV20-1	TRBJ2-5	TGCAGTGCTAGAGGACGACTAGCGGGAGAGACCCAGTACTTC	CSARGRLAGETQYF
TRBD2	few	TRBV6-5	TRBJ2-3	TGTGCCAGCAGTTACCTACGCGGGAGGCCAGATACGCAGTATTTT	CASSYLRGRPDTQYF
-	-	TRBV12-3/TRBV12-4	TRBJ2-5	TGTGCCAGCAGTTTTGGACTGCCTCAGTACTTC	CASSFGLPQYF